Each of the 8 T cell receptor beta chains below was sequenced from the same sample in a study of T-cell reconstitution after alpha-beta-depleted transplantation in children. Unique molecular identifiers were used in preparing the TCRbeta library. Using its own MiXCR run on the PCR reads, TCRdb lists one record per CDR3 protein. In the table there are some 390,000 distinct CDR3 sequences, about a fifth of which are singletons. The material sequenced was PBMCs from the stem cell graft donor, taken from the stem cell graft. The receptors derive from a human donor who donated a stem cell graft to a child with acute myeloid leukemia.

The rearrangement joins TRBV20-1 to TRBJ2-1, with TRBD1 as a possible D gene (5 bases). V lost 2 bases and J 7 bases, leaving 15 bases between the germline ends. The CDR3 is made up of 14 amino acids. Germline-derived CDR1 and CDR2 are DFQATT and SNEGSKA (reference sequence). CDR3 in amino acids: CSARYWGPTNEQFF. The CDR3 region has the DNA TGCAGTGCTAGATACTGGGGCCCTACGAATGAGCAGTTCTTC.

The genes are TRBV13 and TRBJ2-2, with 10 bases identical to TRBD2. V lost 6 bases, J lost 0 bases, and 4 bases stayed unmatched. This CDR3 region has 16 residues. The germline CDR1 and CDR2 sequences are PRHDT and FYEKMQ (reference sequence). CDR3 nucleotides: TGTGCCAGCAGTCGCGGACTAGCGGCGAACACCGGGGAGCTGTTTTTT. Translation: CASSRGLAANTGELFF.

This clonotype has only a few counts. The chain employs TRBV7-3 and TRBJ1-1; D uncertain. Between the trimmed V and J ends, which lost 5 bases and 1 base, there was a span of 8 bases. This CDR3 has 13 amino acids. CDR1 and CDR2 (germline): SGHTA, FQGTGA. For the CDR3, the DNA is TGTGCCAGCAGCAAACAAGAGAACACTGAAGCTTTCTTT. Translating it yields CASSKQENTEAFF.

This clonotype occurred a few times. This chain uses TRBV7-7 with TRBJ2-5; the D gene is possibly TRBD2 (5 bases). Germline assignment: CDR1 SSHAT and CDR2 FNYEAQ (reference sequence). CDR3 length equals 14 residues. V gave up 1 base and J gave up 4 bases, with 10 bases separating them. The DNA for the CDR3 is TGTGCCAGCAGCTTAGATGCGGGCGGAGAGACCCAGTACTTC. Translating it yields CASSLDAGGETQYF.

This clonotype was observed a few times. The chain recombines TRBV5-5 with TRBJ2-7, with a tentative D call TRBD1 (6 bases). The CDR3 spans 14 residues. V lost 2 bases and J 1 base, leaving 10 bases between the germline ends. The germline V gene encodes CDR1 SGHKS and CDR2 YYEKEE (reference sequence). This chain's CDR3 is CASSLNRDSYEQYF. CDR3 DNA: TGTGCCAGCAGCTTAAACAGGGATTCCTACGAGCAGTACTTC.

This clonotype was counted ten times or more. The V and J genes are TRBV24-1 and TRBJ1-5; no definite D call. The ends were cut back, 6 bases at V and 5 bases at J, with 13 bases in the middle. CDR3 length equals 14 residues. Germline lookup yields CDR1 KGHDR and CDR2 SFDVKD. The CDR3 here is CATSSRESYQPQHF. Here the CDR3 DNA reads TGTGCCACCAGTTCTAGGGAGAGCTATCAGCCCCAGCATTTT.

The J gene is TRBJ2-5, the V gene TRBV7-2; D is possibly TRBD1 (6 bases). The ends were cut back, 2 bases at V and 6 bases at J, with 19 bases in the middle. CDR1 is SGHTA, CDR2 FQGNSA, per germline. The CDR3 consists of 16 residues. The DNA for the CDR3 is TGTGCCAGCAGCTTACTGGAACAGGGAAGTATGCAGACCCAGTACTTC. Amino acid sequence: CASSLLEQGSMQTQYF. Combining the CDR3 with reference TRBV7-2 and TRBJ2-5 gives the whole variable domain GAGVSQSPSNKVTEKGKDVELRCDPISGHTALYWYRQSLGQGLEFLIYFQGNSAPDKSGLPSDRFSAERTGGSVSTLTIQRTQQEDSAVYLCASSLLEQGSMQTQYFGPGTRLLVL.

This chain links TRBV7-6 with TRBJ2-5, with D hard to call. CDR1 and CDR2 (germline): SGHVS, FNYEAQ. The CDR3 is 13 residues long. V dropped 5 bases and J dropped 6 bases, with 13 bases sitting between them. Written as DNA, the CDR3 is TGTGCCAGCAGCAGTGACCCGTCGAAGACCCAGTACTTC. The encoded protein is CASSSDPSKTQYF.